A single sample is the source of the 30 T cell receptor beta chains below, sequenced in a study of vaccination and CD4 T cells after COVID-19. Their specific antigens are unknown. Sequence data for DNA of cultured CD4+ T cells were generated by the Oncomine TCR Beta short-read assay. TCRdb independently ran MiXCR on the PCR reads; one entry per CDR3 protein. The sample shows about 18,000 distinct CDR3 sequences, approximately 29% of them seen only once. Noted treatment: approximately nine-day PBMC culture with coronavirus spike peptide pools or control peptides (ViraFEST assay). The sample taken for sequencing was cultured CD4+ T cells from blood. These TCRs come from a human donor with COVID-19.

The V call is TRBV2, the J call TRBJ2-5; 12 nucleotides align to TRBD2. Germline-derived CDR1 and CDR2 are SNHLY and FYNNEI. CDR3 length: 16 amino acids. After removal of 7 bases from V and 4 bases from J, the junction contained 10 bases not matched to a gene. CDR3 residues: CASTKWTSGEAETQYF. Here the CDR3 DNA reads TGTGCCAGCACAAAATGGACTAGCGGGGAGGCAGAGACCCAGTACTTC.

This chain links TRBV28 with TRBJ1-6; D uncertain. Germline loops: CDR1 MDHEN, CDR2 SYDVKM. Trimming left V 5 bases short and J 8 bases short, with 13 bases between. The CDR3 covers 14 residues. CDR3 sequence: CASSPPQADSPLHF. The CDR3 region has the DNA TGTGCCAGCAGTCCGCCCCAGGCGGATTCACCCCTCCACTTT.

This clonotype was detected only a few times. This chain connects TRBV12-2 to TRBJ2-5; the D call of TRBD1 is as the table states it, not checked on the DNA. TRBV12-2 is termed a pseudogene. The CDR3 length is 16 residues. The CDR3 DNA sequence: TGTGCAAGTCGCTTAGACGATTCGGGGGGCCCAGAGACCCAGTACTTC. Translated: CASRLDDSGGPETQYF.

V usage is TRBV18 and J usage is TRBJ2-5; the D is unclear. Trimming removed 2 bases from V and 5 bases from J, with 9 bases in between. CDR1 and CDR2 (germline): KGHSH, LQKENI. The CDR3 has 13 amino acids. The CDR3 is CASSPGNSETQYF. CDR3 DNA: TGTGCCAGCTCACCAGGGAATTCGGAGACCCAGTACTTC.

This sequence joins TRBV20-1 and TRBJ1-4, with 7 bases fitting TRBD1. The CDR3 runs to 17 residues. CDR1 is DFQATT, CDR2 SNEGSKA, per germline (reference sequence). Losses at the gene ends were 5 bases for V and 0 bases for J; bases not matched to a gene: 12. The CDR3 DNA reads TGCAGTGCTCAGCCCTACAGGGGAGCTGCAACTAATGAAAAACTGTTTTTT. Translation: CSAQPYRGAATNEKLFF.

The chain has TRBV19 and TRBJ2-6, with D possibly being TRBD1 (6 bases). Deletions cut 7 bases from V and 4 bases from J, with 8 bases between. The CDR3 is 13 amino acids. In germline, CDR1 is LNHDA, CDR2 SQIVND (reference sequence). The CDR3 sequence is CASTGAGANVLTF. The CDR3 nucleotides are TGTGCCAGTACAGGGGCCGGGGCCAACGTCCTGACTTTC.

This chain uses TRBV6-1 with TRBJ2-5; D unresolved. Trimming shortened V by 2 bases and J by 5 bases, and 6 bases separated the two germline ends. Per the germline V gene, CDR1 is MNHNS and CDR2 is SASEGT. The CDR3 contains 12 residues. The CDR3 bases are TGTGCCAGCAGTGAACGAGAGGAGACCCAGTACTTC. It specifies CASSEREETQYF.

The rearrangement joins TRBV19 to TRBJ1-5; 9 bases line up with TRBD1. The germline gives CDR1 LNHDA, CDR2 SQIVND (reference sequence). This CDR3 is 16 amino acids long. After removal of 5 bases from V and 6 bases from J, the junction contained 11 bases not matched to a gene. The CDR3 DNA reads TGTGCCAGTAGTCGAACCGGACAGGGGCGCGGTCAGCCCCAGCATTTT. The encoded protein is CASSRTGQGRGQPQHF.

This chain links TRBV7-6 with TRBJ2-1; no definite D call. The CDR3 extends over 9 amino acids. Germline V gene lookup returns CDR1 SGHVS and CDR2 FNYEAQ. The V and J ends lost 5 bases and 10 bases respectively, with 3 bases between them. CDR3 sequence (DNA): TGTGCCAGCAGCGAAGAGCAGTTCTTC. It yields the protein CASSEEQFF. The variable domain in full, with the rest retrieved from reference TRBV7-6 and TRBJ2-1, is GAGVSQSPRYKVTKRGQDVALRCDPISGHVSLYWYRQALGQGPEFLTYFNYEAQQDKSGLPNDRFSAERPEGSISTLTIQRTEQRDSAMYRCASSEEQFFGPGTRLTVL.

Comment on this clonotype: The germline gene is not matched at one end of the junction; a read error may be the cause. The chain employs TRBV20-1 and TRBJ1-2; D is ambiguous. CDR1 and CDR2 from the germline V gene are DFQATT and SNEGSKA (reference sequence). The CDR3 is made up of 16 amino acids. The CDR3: CSARDPNTRANHGYTF. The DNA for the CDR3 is TGCAGTGCTAGAGATCCTAACACCCGCGCTAACCATGGCTACACCTTC.

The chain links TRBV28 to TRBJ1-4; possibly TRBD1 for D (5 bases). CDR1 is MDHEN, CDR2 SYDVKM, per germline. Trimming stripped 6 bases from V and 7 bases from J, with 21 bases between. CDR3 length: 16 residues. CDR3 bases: TGTGCCAGCAGGGGGGGAATTTCAGGGTTGGGTGAAAAACTGTTTTTT. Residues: CASRGGISGLGEKLFF.

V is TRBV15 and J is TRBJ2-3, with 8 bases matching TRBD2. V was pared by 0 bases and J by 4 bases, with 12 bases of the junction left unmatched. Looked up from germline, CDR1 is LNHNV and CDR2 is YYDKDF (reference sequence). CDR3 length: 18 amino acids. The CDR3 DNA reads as TGTGCCACCAGCAGAGACGGTTTACGGGGGGGGGCCGCAGATACGCAGTATTTT. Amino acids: CATSRDGLRGGAADTQYF.

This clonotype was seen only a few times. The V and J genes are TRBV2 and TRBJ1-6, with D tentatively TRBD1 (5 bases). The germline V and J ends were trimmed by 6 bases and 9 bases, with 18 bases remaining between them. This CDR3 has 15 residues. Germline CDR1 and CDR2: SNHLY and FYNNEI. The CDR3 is CASSAGHPWGSPLHF. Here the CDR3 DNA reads TGTGCCAGCAGCGCAGGACATCCCTGGGGTTCACCCCTCCACTTT.

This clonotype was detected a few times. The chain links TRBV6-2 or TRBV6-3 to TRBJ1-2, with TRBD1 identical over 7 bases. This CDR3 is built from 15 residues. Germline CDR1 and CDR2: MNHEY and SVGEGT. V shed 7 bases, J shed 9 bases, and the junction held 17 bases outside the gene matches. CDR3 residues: CASTRTGQVRLSYTF. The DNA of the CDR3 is TGTGCCAGCACCCGAACCGGACAGGTTCGATTGAGCTACACCTTC.

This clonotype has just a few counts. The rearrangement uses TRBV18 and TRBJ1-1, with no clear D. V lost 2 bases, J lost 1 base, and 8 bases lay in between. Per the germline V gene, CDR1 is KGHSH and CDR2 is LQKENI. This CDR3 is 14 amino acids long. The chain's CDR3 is CASSPGVPNTEAFF. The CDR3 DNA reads TGTGCCAGCTCACCAGGGGTTCCGAACACTGAAGCTTTCTTT.

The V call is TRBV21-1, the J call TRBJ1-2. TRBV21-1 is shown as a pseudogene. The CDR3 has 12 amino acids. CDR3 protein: CASSKGKRGYTF. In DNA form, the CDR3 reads TGTGCCAGCAGCAAAGGCAAACGGGGCTACACCTTC.

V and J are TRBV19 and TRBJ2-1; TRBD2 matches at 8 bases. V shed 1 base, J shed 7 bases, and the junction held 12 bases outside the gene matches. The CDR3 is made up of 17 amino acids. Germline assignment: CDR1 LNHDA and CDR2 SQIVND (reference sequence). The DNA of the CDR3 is TGTGCCAGTAGTATAGGTGGTCCAGCGGGGGCCAAGAATGAGCAGTTCTTC. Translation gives CASSIGGPAGAKNEQFF.

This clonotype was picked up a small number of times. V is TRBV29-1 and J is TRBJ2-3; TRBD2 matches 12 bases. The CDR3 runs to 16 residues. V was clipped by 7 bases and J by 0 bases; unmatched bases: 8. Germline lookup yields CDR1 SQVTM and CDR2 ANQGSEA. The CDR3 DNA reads TGCAGCGCCGCCGGTACTAGCGGGGGGAGCACAGATACGCAGTATTTT. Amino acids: CSAAGTSGGSTDTQYF.

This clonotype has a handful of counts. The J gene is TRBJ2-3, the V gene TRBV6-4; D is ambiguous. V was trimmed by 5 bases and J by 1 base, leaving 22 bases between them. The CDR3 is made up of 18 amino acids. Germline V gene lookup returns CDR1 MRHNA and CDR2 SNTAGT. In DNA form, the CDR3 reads TGTGCCAGCAGTCCCACCGCTACGGCGAACATCCGCACAGATACGCAGTATTTT. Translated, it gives CASSPTATANIRTDTQYF.

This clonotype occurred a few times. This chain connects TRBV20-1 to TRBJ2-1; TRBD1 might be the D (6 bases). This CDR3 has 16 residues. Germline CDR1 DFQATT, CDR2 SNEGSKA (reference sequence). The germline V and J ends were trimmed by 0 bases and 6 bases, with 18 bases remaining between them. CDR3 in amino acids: CSARDYRTASPNEQFF. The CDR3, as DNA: TGCAGTGCTAGAGATTATAGGACAGCTAGCCCCAATGAGCAGTTCTTC.

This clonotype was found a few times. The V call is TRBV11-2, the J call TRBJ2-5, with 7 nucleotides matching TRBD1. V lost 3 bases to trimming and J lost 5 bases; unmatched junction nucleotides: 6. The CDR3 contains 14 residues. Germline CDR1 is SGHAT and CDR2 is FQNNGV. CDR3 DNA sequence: TGTGCCAGCAGCTTTTTGGTACAGGGGGAGACCCAGTACTTC. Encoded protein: CASSFLVQGETQYF.

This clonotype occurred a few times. The chain's CDR3 is CSATGGANQPQHF. DNA for the CDR3: TGCAGTGCTACAGGGGGCGCGAATCAGCCCCAGCATTTT. This rearrangement joins TRBV20-1 to TRBJ1-5, with 8 positions matching TRBD1. With 4 bases clipped from V and 4 bases from J, the junction kept 3 bases outside the gene matches. The CDR3 totals 13 residues. Per germline, CDR1 DFQATT and CDR2 SNEGSKA (reference sequence).

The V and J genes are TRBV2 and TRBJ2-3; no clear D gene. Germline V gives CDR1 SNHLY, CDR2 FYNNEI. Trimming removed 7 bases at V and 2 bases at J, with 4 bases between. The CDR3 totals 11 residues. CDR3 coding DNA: TGTGCCAGCATGATCACAGATACGCAGTATTTT. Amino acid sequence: CASMITDTQYF.

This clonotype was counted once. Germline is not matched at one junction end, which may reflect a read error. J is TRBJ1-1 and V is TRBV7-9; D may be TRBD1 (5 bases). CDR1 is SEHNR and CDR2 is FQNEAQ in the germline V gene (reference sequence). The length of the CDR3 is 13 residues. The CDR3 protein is CTSSPQGNTEAFF. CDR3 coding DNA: TGTACCAGCAGCCCTCAGGGGAACACTGAAGCTTTCTTT.

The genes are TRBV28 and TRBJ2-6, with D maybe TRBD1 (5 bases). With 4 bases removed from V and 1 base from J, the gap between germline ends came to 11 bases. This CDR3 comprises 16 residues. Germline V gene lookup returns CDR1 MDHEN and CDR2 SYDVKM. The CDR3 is CASSSPGSSGANVLTF. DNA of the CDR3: TGTGCCAGCAGTTCGCCAGGGTCGTCTGGGGCCAACGTCCTGACTTTC.

The CDR3: CASSFDWTANEKLFF. Written as DNA, the CDR3 is TGTGCCAGCAGCTTTGATTGGACAGCTAATGAAAAACTGTTTTTT. The chain carries TRBV7-9 and TRBJ1-4, with D maybe TRBD1 (6 bases). CDR3 length: 15 residues. Germline V gene lookup returns CDR1 SEHNR and CDR2 FQNEAQ (reference sequence). The V and J ends lost 3 bases and 3 bases respectively, with 11 bases between them.

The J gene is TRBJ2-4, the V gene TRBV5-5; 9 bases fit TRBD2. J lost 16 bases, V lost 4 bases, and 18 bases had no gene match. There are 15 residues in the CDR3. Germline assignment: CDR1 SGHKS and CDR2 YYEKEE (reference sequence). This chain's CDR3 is CASSRGASGAREGYF. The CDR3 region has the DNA TGTGCCAGCAGCCGAGGGGCTAGCGGGGCCCGGGAGGGTTACTTC.

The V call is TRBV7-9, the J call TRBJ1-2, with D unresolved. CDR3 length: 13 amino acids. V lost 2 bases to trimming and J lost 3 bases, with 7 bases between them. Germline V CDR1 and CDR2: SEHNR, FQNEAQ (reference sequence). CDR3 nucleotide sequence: TGTGCCAGCAGCTTAAATGGCCACTATGGCTACACCTTC. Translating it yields CASSLNGHYGYTF.

The CDR3 region has the DNA TGCAGTGCTAGAGATCCCCTAGGCAGGGGTAGGGAAAAACTGTTTTTT. Translating gives CSARDPLGRGREKLFF. The chain couples TRBV20-1 to TRBJ1-4, with a tentative D call TRBD1 (6 bases). The CDR3 loop spans 16 amino acids. With 0 bases removed from V and 8 bases from J, the gap between germline ends came to 19 bases. The V gene's germline CDR1 is DFQATT and CDR2 SNEGSKA (reference sequence).

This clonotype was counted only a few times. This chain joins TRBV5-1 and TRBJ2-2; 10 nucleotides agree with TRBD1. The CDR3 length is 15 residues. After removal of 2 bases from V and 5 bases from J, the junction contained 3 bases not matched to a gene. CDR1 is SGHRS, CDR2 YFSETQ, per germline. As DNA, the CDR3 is TGCGCCAGCAGCTTCGGGACAGGGGAAACCGGGGAGCTGTTTTTT. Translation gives CASSFGTGETGELFF.